Listed here are 13 T cell receptor beta chains from one sample, sequenced in a study of T-cell memory formation after mild COVID-19. TCRdb independently ran MiXCR on the 5' RACE reads; one entry per CDR3 protein. The sample consists of 250,000 to 350,000 distinct CDR3 sequences, about 15% of them appearing once. The specimen was PBMCs or a T cell subset sorted from them (not recorded which). These receptors were taken from a man between 18 and 35 years old who had mild COVID-19 (a few samples of this study predate the infection). Cell type and time point are not known.

The chain joins TRBV20-1 to TRBJ1-1; D gene unclear. V dropped 6 bases and J dropped 0 bases, with 14 bases sitting between them. CDR3 size: 14 residues. CDR1 and CDR2 (germline): DFQATT, SNEGSKA (reference sequence). CDR3: CSADPGPMNTEAFF. The CDR3 region has the DNA TGCAGTGCAGACCCGGGCCCCATGAACACTGAAGCTTTCTTT.

This chain links TRBV7-2 with TRBJ2-3, with TRBD2 matching 7 bases. Germline CDR1 SGHTA, CDR2 FQGNSA. This CDR3 spans 15 amino acids. V shed 0 bases and J 7 bases; nucleotides not matched to a gene: 7. CDR3 in DNA: TGTGCCAGCAGCTTAGCGTGGACTAGAGCAAATACGCAGTATTTT. This codes for CASSLAWTRANTQYF.

This clonotype was found a few times. This may be a read error, as it is one base from a much larger clone. This chain joins TRBV24-1 and TRBJ2-2; 10 nucleotides match TRBD1. The CDR3 contains 20 residues. Trimming at V came to 4 bases and at J to 2 bases, leaving 15 bases not matched to a gene. CDR1 is KGHDR, CDR2 SFDVKD, per germline. CDR3 loop: CATSDPPGTGVDLNTGELFF. Here the CDR3 DNA reads TGTGCCACCAGTGACCCCCCCGGGACAGGGGTCGACCTTAACACCGGGGAGCTGTTTTTT.

At least ten counts were recorded for this clonotype. This sequence joins TRBV27 and TRBJ2-3; 9 bases map to TRBD1. After removal of 5 bases from V and 2 bases from J, the junction contained 11 bases not matched to a gene. The CDR3 has 17 amino acids. Germline CDR1 is MNHEY and CDR2 is SMNVEV (reference sequence). CDR3 amino acids: CASSGRTGAPVTDTQYF. In nucleotides, the CDR3 is TGTGCCAGCAGTGGAAGGACAGGGGCACCTGTCACAGATACGCAGTATTTT.

The rearrangement links TRBV7-2 to TRBJ2-1, with 9 positions matching TRBD1. CDR1 and CDR2 from the germline V gene are SGHTA and FQGNSA. The trim removed 5 bases at V and 6 bases at J, leaving 11 bases unmatched. The CDR3 sequence is 16 residues long. The CDR3 is CASSPRWDRVLNEQFF. The CDR3 DNA reads TGTGCCAGCAGCCCGAGGTGGGACAGGGTCCTCAATGAGCAGTTCTTC.

This clonotype was counted only a few times. The chain links TRBV29-1 to TRBJ1-5; 7 nucleotides align to TRBD1. V was pared by 4 bases and J by 5 bases, with 2 bases of the junction left unmatched. CDR3 length equals 12 residues. CDR1 and CDR2 from the germline V gene are SQVTM and ANQGSEA. In nucleotides, the CDR3 is TGCAGCGTTGGTGACAGGGATCAGCCCCAGCATTTT. Translated, it gives CSVGDRDQPQHF.

This clonotype was recorded at least ten times. The J gene is TRBJ2-2, the V gene TRBV11-1, with 7 bases aligning to TRBD1. V shed 4 bases and J 7 bases; nucleotides not matched to a gene: 15. This CDR3 is 17 amino acids long. Germline V gene lookup returns CDR1 SGHAT and CDR2 FQDESV (reference sequence). This chain's CDR3 is CASSSRGQPRTGGELFF. The CDR3 nucleotides are TGTGCCAGCAGCTCTCGGGGACAGCCCCGAACTGGCGGGGAGCTGTTTTTT.

This clonotype was observed a few times. CDR3 protein: CASSWGGGNEKLFF. In nucleotides, the CDR3 is TGTGCCAGCAGCTGGGGGGGCGGAAATGAAAAACTGTTTTTT. This chain uses TRBV7-2 with TRBJ1-4; perhaps TRBD1 as D (6 bases). CDR3 size: 14 residues. Germline V gene lookup returns CDR1 SGHTA and CDR2 FQGNSA. Trimming cost V 4 bases and J 5 bases, with 11 bases left between them. The full variable domain, in which reference TRBV7-2 and TRBJ1-4 provide the parts outside the CDR3, is GAGVSQSPSNKVTEKGKDVELRCDPISGHTALYWYRQSLGQGLEFLIYFQGNSAPDKSGLPSDRFSAERTGGSVSTLTIQRTQQEDSAVYLCASSWGGGNEKLFFGSGTQLSVL.

This clonotype was counted only a few times. The chain uses TRBV7-9 and TRBJ2-7, with D maybe TRBD2 (5 bases). CDR1 and CDR2 from the germline V gene are SEHNR and FQNEAQ (reference sequence). The CDR3 runs 14 residues. V lost 8 bases to trimming and J lost 2 bases, with 16 bases between them. The CDR3 DNA sequence: TGTGCCAGCTTAAAGAACGACGGGACCTACGAGCAGTACTTC. This translates into CASLKNDGTYEQYF.

The chain has TRBV18 and TRBJ2-2; 9 positions match TRBD1. Germline trimming cut 4 bases from V and 3 bases from J; bases unmatched to any gene: 3. CDR3 length: 15 residues. The V gene's germline CDR1 is KGHSH and CDR2 LQKENI. The CDR3 bases are TGTGCCAGCTCACACAGGGGGCCTCACACCGGGGAGCTGTTTTTT. Protein product: CASSHRGPHTGELFF.

In this sample, this clonotype turned up many times. The chain employs TRBV12-3 or TRBV12-4 and TRBJ2-3; weak D call: TRBD2 (6 bases). V was cut by 6 bases and J by 7 bases, with 14 bases left in between. The CDR3 length is 13 residues. CDR3 sequence (DNA): TGTGCCAGCAGATACTCCGGGGGAAATACGCAGTATTTT. Translation: CASRYSGGNTQYF.

This clonotype was detected only a few times. The chain combines TRBV29-1 with TRBJ2-1, with D tentatively TRBD2 (6 bases). This CDR3 spans 13 amino acids. The V gene's germline CDR1 is SQVTM and CDR2 ANQGSEA. V lost 4 bases, J lost 8 bases, and 15 bases lay in between. CDR3 nucleotides: TGCAGCGTTGGAGCGGGTGGTAGCGATGAGCAGTTCTTC. It specifies CSVGAGGSDEQFF.

In this sample, this clonotype turned up a few times. The chain is built from TRBV28 and TRBJ1-5; maybe TRBD1 (5 bases). The length of the CDR3 is 14 residues. Germline V gene sequence: CDR1 MDHEN, CDR2 SYDVKM. Trimming pared 5 bases from V and 3 bases from J, leaving 11 bases between. Here the CDR3 DNA reads TGTGCCAGCAGTCCCGGGGGGGTCAATCAGCCCCAGCATTTT. Its translation is CASSPGGVNQPQHF.